This T cell receptor beta chain was profiled in a study of blood T cells in healthy people across ages (dated by TCRdb to about 2015). Describing the broader study: In model experiments, template switching captured roughly one uniquely barcoded TCR beta cDNA molecule for every two T cells. The study measured age-related changes in TCR beta repertoire diversity using deep sequencing normalized with unique cDNA molecular identifiers. The donors were split into four age groups: young (average around 15 years), middle-aged (roughly 42), aged (about 62) and long-lived (roughly 80). For two donors (one aged 18 to 29 and one aged 80 or older), the study analyzed two additional independent replicas of 1 million unique cDNA reads from the same blood draw. What the authors observed across the whole study: Compared with the aged group, more naive CD4+ T cells, fewer expanded clones and increased TCR diversity were shown by the long-lived group, suggesting age selection. Estimates of total diversity based on one million sequenced T cells were regarded as lower bounds and as underestimates. There was a strong correlation between observed TCR beta diversity and the percentage of naive T cells measured by flow cytometry. Because the CMV infection status of the donors was unknown, age-related changes in expanded clonotypes may potentially have been confounded. Observed TCR beta diversity per million T cells fell roughly linearly with age, and a significant reduction was already apparent by age roughly 41. Conclusive comparison of naive and antigen-experienced compartments was prevented by the profiling of bulk unsorted PBMCs.

The library was produced with 5' RACE. Data came from an Illumina HiSeq 2500. A second roughly 6 to 11 cycle PCR used a sample-barcoded 5' primer and a J-beta primer mix. A unique molecular identifier was introduced onto each TCR beta cDNA molecule by a template-switch 5' adaptor carrying 12 random nucleotides. At least 2.5 million CDR3-containing paired-end reads were obtained from each sample. First-strand cDNA synthesis was performed from all RNA using the Mint cDNA synthesis kit, with priming by a TRBC-specific oligonucleotide. Following uracil-DNA glycosylase treatment, a first 18-cycle PCR with universal primers M1SS and BC2_uni_R was performed on all cDNA. The authors processed their data as follows. For normalization, 1 million high-quality reads were randomly selected from each sample, with every read carrying a distinct molecular identifier. Reads sharing molecular identifiers were discarded rather than binned into consensus sequences. CDR3 identification, clonotype clustering and error correction used MiTCR with a Q25 quality threshold and the strictest error-elimination algorithm. A nonparametric unseen species model using Euler transformation provided a lower-bound estimate of total TCR beta diversity. Using fastp trimming at Q25 and MiXCR clonotype assembly, TCRdb reanalyzed the public sequencing data and kept in-frame beta chains. Entries are consolidated by CDR3 protein sequence, retaining the most common genes and DNA. The V and J calls and clone size are TCRdb's, not the authors'. The sample table records under 700,000 distinct CDR3 sequences; nearly 25% of these occur just once. The top ten constitute approximately 8.7% of the sample.

The donors were some 39 Caucasian individuals from Russia, aged 6 to 90 years, who were systemically healthy. Each donor gave about 9.8 milliliters of peripheral blood, drawn into EDTA-treated Vacutainer tubes. Ficoll-Paque density-gradient centrifugation was used to isolate PBMCs, with at least 7 million per sample. Trizol reagent was used to extract total RNA from the PBMCs, yielding at least 6 micrograms per sample. For every donor, an aliquot of PBMCs went through flow cytometry to measure the percentages of naive CD45RAhigh/CD27high T cells. This clonotype was seen at least ten times. Its antigen has not been determined. The input lacks base qualities; no much larger clone sits a single base away. For CDR1 and CDR2, the germline V gene lists SQVTM and ANQGSEA. V is shortened by 3 bases, J by 5 bases, and the region joining them spans 10 bases. There are 12 amino acids in the CDR3, from cysteine to phenylalanine inclusive. Only the CDR3 DNA stays, 36 bases, in frame from base 1.

The data also belong to a second study, concerning T cells of mothers and their children. The second study's paper adds: Donors were nine systemically healthy Caucasian individuals: three mothers and their six children. cDNA synthesis consumed the entire amount of extracted RNA, loaded at approximately 1.6 ug RNA in each 15 ul reaction. In the second PCR, the M1S primer added sample barcodes and 2-4 random nucleotides. Over 8 million TCR beta CDR3 reads came from each mother, compared with around 3 million reads from each child. Thymic selection similarly shapes TCR recombination output in related and unrelated pairs, with minor effect from inherited differences. Related mother-child pairs always showed normalized repertoire overlap that was slightly higher than in unrelated mother-child pairs, though the difference was never significant. No persistent microchimeric T cell clones were found, with a detection sensitivity of approximately 100 clones per million clonotypes. To look for features that set related mother-child pairs apart from unrelated individuals, the researchers ran deep NGS to compare the TCR beta repertoires of mothers and children. Mothers averaged approximately 41 +/- 4 years of age and children averaged about 12 +/- 4 years. After adapter ligation with NEBNext reagents, the libraries were sequenced on Illumina HiSeq 2000 with 100+100 nt paired-end reads. To prevent cross-contamination, the mother and child libraries were prepared a month apart and were sequenced in separate runs. Between roughly 450,000 and 2,200,000 distinct TCR beta clonotypes were identified per donor. Naive TCR beta clonotypes were estimated from low-frequency clonotypes matched to each donor's FACS-determined naive share, without sorting.

The chain is made from TRBV29-1 and TRBJ2-5; no confident D gene assignment can be made. The sample was blood. The TCR comes from a boy aged 5 to 17 in good health. CDR3 protein: CSVDVTWETQYF. The sequenced DNA: TGCAGCGTTGACGTTACTTGGGAGACCCAGTACTTC.